These 17 T cell receptor beta chains originate from one sample sequenced in a study of high-grade serous ovarian cancer treatment subgroups. Produced via immunoSEQ multiplex PCR; TCRdb's table is partial and in-frame only. The repertoire holds about 12,000 clones, with roughly 85% as singletons. Tumor tissue was taken before any definitive surgery or chemotherapy was given. Sample: tumor tissue. These receptors all stem from a human donor with high-grade serous ovarian cancer.

V usage is TRBV19 and J usage is TRBJ1-5; no definite D call. The CDR3 covers 15 residues. Between the trimmed V and J ends, which lost 5 bases and 1 base, there was a span of 12 bases. Looked up from germline, CDR1 is LNHDA and CDR2 is SQIVND (reference sequence). DNA of the CDR3: TGTGCCAGTAGTGTCGATGGCGGGAGCAATCAGCCCCAGCATTTT. Its translation: CASSVDGGSNQPQHF.

This chain uses TRBV19 with TRBJ2-1, with 11 bases that match TRBD2. CDR1 and CDR2 from the germline V gene are LNHDA and SQIVND (reference sequence). The CDR3 length is 16 residues. V dropped 7 bases and J dropped 4; count of bases not matched to a gene: 9. CDR3 in DNA: TGTGCCAGTAAGACTGAGACTAGCGGGGAGTACAATGAGCAGTTCTTC. It yields the protein CASKTETSGEYNEQFF.

This sequence joins TRBV19 and TRBJ1-6; 10 bases map to TRBD1. The V gene's germline CDR1 is LNHDA and CDR2 SQIVND (reference sequence). CDR3 length: 16 residues. V trimming: 6 bases; J trimming: 8 bases; junction bases outside the gene matches: 10. CDR3 in amino acids: CASRSGTGASYSPLHF. The DNA of the CDR3 is TGTGCCAGTAGGTCGGGGACAGGGGCCTCTTATTCACCCCTCCACTTT. The full variable domain, with the rest looked up from reference TRBV19 and TRBJ1-6, is DGGITQSPKYLFRKEGQNVTLSCEQNLNHDAMYWYRQDPGQGLRLIYYSQIVNDFQKGDIAEGYSVSREKKESFPLTVTSAQKNPTAFYLCASRSGTGASYSPLHFGNGTRLTVT.

The chain is built from TRBV29-1 and TRBJ1-2; maybe TRBD1 (5 bases). Germline V CDR1 and CDR2: SQVTM, ANQGSEA. Trimming cost V 5 bases and J 14 bases, with 9 bases left between them. CDR3 length equals 8 residues. The CDR3: CSVRGGTF. For the CDR3, the DNA is TGCAGCGTTAGGGGTGGTACCTTC.

V and J are TRBV19 and TRBJ2-1; the match to TRBD2 covers 8 bases. The germline V gene has CDR1 LNHDA and CDR2 SQIVND (reference sequence). After removal of 6 bases from V and 3 bases from J, the junction contained 10 bases not matched to a gene. The CDR3 is made up of 16 amino acids. The CDR3 DNA reads as TGTGCCAGTAGAGAGAGCACGGGAGGGTTCTACAATGAGCAGTTCTTC. It translates to CASRESTGGFYNEQFF.

J is TRBJ1-1 and V is TRBV30; a weak D match, TRBD1 (5 bases). CDR1 and CDR2 (germline): GTSNPN, SVGIG (reference sequence). Trimming removed 5 bases at V and 4 bases at J, with 11 bases between. The CDR3 runs to 12 residues. The DNA of the CDR3 is TGTGCCTGGGGCGCAGGGTTCACTGAAGCTTTCTTT. This sequence encodes CAWGAGFTEAFF.

The chain joins TRBV5-4 to TRBJ1-1; D possibly corresponds to TRBD1 (5 bases). CDR1 and CDR2 (germline): SGHNT, YYREEE (reference sequence). The CDR3 has 15 amino acids. The germline V and J ends were trimmed by 1 base and 5 bases, with 15 bases remaining between them. The CDR3 DNA reads as TGTGCCAGCAGCTTGTCCTCTCAGGGTTGGACTGAAGCTTTCTTT. Translation: CASSLSSQGWTEAFF.

The chain joins TRBV2 to TRBJ1-5; maybe TRBD1 (6 bases). The CDR3 consists of 15 residues. Germline CDR1 and CDR2: SNHLY and FYNNEI. V lost 6 bases and J 2 bases, leaving 14 bases between the germline ends. Written as DNA, the CDR3 is TGTGCCAGCAGCGCACAGGGCGCCGGCAATCAGCCCCAGCATTTT. This codes for CASSAQGAGNQPQHF.

The chain couples TRBV9 to TRBJ1-2; the match to TRBD1 covers 7 bases. There are 14 residues in the CDR3. Germline values: CDR1 SGDLS, CDR2 YYNGEE. After removal of 3 bases from V and 1 base from J, the junction contained 3 bases not matched to a gene. CDR3 in amino acids: CASSGRDSNYGYTF. The CDR3 DNA reads TGTGCCAGCAGCGGAAGGGACAGTAACTATGGCTACACCTTC.

The genes are TRBV5-6 and TRBJ1-4; D is uncertain. The V gene's germline CDR1 is SGHDT and CDR2 YYEEEE. Trimming took 0 bases from V and 8 from J, leaving 14 bases between them. The CDR3 has 15 amino acids. CDR3 sequence (DNA): TGTGCCAGCAGCTTGGGGTCCGGGGAATTGGAAAAACTGTTTTTT. Its protein product is CASSLGSGELEKLFF.

The chain uses TRBV5-1 and TRBJ2-5; perhaps TRBD1 as D (5 bases). The J call is doubtful: the DNA matches TRBJ2-7 better. This CDR3 comprises 14 residues. Germline V CDR1 and CDR2: SGHRS, YFSETQ. This CDR3 reads CASSLGGAEYEQYF. The CDR3 nucleotides read TGCGCCAGCAGCTTGGGTGGGGCAGAATACGAGCAGTACTTC.

The gene calls are TRBV27 and TRBJ1-5, with D tentatively TRBD1 (6 bases). Germline V gives CDR1 MNHEY, CDR2 SMNVEV (reference sequence). Deletions cut 4 bases from V and 3 bases from J, with 19 bases between. The CDR3 runs to 17 residues. CDR3: CASSWRGGGAINQPQHF. The CDR3 DNA is TGTGCCAGCAGTTGGAGGGGTGGGGGCGCAATCAATCAGCCCCAGCATTTT.

J is TRBJ1-2 and V is TRBV7-8; tentative D call: TRBD1 (5 bases). This CDR3 has 15 residues. Trimming stripped 4 bases from V and 2 bases from J, with 14 bases between. The germline V gene encodes CDR1 SGHVS and CDR2 FQNEAQ. Written as DNA, the CDR3 is TGTGCCAGCAGCTCGCCAGACAGTATGAACTATGGCTACACCTTC. Encoded protein: CASSSPDSMNYGYTF.

The rearrangement joins TRBV28 to TRBJ2-3; 11 bases are a match to TRBD1. J lost 3 bases, V lost 5 bases, and 4 bases had no gene match. Germline V gives CDR1 MDHEN, CDR2 SYDVKM. CDR3 size: 15 residues. As DNA, the CDR3 is TGTGCCAGCAGTCCCGGACAGGGGGCGACAGATACGCAGTATTTT. As protein: CASSPGQGATDTQYF.

The V gene is TRBV7-6, the J gene TRBJ2-3; TRBD2 aligns across 14 bases. The CDR3 runs 18 residues. The V gene end was trimmed by 0 bases and the J gene end by 2 bases; junction bases not matched to a gene: 4. CDR1 and CDR2 (germline): SGHVS, FNYEAQ. The CDR3 sequence is CASSLAGTSGGLTDTQYF. In DNA form, the CDR3 reads TGTGCCAGCAGCTTAGCGGGGACTAGCGGGGGACTCACAGATACGCAGTATTTT.

The chain combines TRBV5-4 with TRBJ2-5; D gene ambiguous. The CDR3 contains 13 residues. Looked up from germline, CDR1 is SGHNT and CDR2 is YYREEE (reference sequence). V shed 1 base and J shed 1 base, with 5 bases lying between them. This chain's CDR3 is CASSLTFQETQYF. In DNA, the CDR3 is TGTGCCAGCAGCTTGACTTTCCAAGAGACCCAGTACTTC.

This chain joins TRBV21-1 and TRBJ2-7; TRBD2 is the table's D call, not checked against the DNA. TRBV21-1 is tagged as a pseudogene. CDR3 length equals 14 residues. The CDR3 reads CAGSKGGRSYEQYF. CDR3 nucleotide sequence: TGTGCCGGCAGCAAGGGGGGTAGGTCCTACGAGCAGTACTTC.